The rows below give T cell receptor beta chains drawn from one sample of a study of radiation and T cells in renal cell carcinoma. Assay used: immunoSEQ multiplex PCR; TCRdb lists only in-frame clones, some missing. The sample has 100,000 to 150,000 clones, 80% to 85% seen once. The input for sequencing was blood, taken from a patient whose treatment included radiotherapy and nephrectomy. The receptors were gathered from a woman aged 55-69 years with renal cell carcinoma. Both conserved end residues are part of each CDR3. A D gene is named only where the DNA matches it firmly. Some rows mark clone size as missing; the rest say once, few, many or name a class of expanded clone.

v_gene	abundance	j_gene	d_gene	CDR3aa	CDR3nt
TRBV6-6	-	TRBJ2-7	TRBD1	CATLRQGAYEQYF	TGTGCCACCCTTAGACAGGGGGCCTACGAGCAGTACTTC
TRBV5-1	-	TRBJ2-7	TRBD1	CASSLQGASYEQYF	TGCGCCAGCAGCTTGCAGGGGGCTTCCTACGAGCAGTACTTC
TRBV7-8	-	TRBJ2-7	-	CASSILFMGPRSYEQYF	TGTGCCAGCAGCATCCTCTTCATGGGACCCAGATCCTACGAGCAGTACTTC
TRBV6-5	-	TRBJ2-1	TRBD2	CASLRGGEAYNEQFF	TGTGCCAGCCTGCGGGGGGGGGAAGCCTACAATGAGCAGTTCTTC
TRBV19	-	TRBJ1-1	-	CASRYGIGTEAFF	TGTGCCAGTAGATACGGGATCGGCACCGAAGCTTTCTTT
TRBV28	-	TRBJ2-4	TRBD2	CASSPLLADRFKNIQYF	TGTGCCAGCAGTCCCCTCCTAGCGGACCGGTTCAAAAACATTCAGTACTTC
TRBV5-1	few	TRBJ1-1	-	CASSIELGGTEAFF	TGCGCCAGCAGCATTGAACTAGGGGGCACTGAAGCTTTCTTT
TRBV7-9	-	TRBJ1-1	-	CASSLVLRAAEAFF	TGTGCCAGCAGCTTAGTACTCCGGGCTGCTGAAGCTTTCTTT
TRBV19	-	TRBJ2-2	-	CASLGTTGELFF	TGTGCCAGCCTCGGGACGACCGGGGAGCTGTTTTTT
TRBV7-6	-	TRBJ1-1	-	CASSSTWATGRTEAFF	TGTGCCAGCAGCTCCACGTGGGCTACAGGGCGAACTGAAGCTTTCTTT
TRBV6-1	few	TRBJ1-1	-	CASSEFIYTEAFF	TGTGCCAGCAGTGAATTCATTTACACTGAAGCTTTCTTT
TRBV5-1	-	TRBJ2-2	TRBD2	CASSILAGVGTGELFF	TGCGCCAGCAGCATCCTAGCGGGAGTCGGCACCGGGGAGCTGTTTTTT
TRBV5-1	-	TRBJ1-2	TRBD1	CASSFLDRAGGYTF	TGCGCCAGCAGCTTCCTGGACAGGGCGGGCGGCTACACCTTC
TRBV6-1	-	TRBJ2-4	-	CASSVGRAPNIQYF	TGTGCCAGCAGTGTTGGCAGGGCCCCGAACATTCAGTACTTC
TRBV6-1	-	TRBJ1-5	-	CASMSLTRGAQHF	TGTGCCAGCATGAGCCTCACAAGGGGGGCCCAGCATTTT
TRBV27	few	TRBJ1-6	-	CASSLAVETPLHF	TGTGCCAGCAGTTTGGCAGTTGAGACACCCCTCCACTTT
TRBV5-4	-	TRBJ2-1	TRBD2	CASSLAKFAGGPNEQFF	TGTGCCAGCAGCTTGGCCAAGTTTGCGGGGGGGCCCAATGAGCAGTTCTTC
TRBV28	-	TRBJ2-7	TRBD2	CASSFKRGVYEQYF	TGTGCCAGCAGTTTTAAGCGGGGGGTCTACGAGCAGTACTTC
TRBV5-4	-	TRBJ1-6	-	CASSLGAGSSYNSPLHF	TGTGCCAGCAGCTTGGGGGCAGGAAGCTCCTATAATTCACCCCTCCACTTT
TRBV27	-	TRBJ1-4	-	CASSLLGLATNEKLFF	TGTGCCAGCAGTTTATTGGGGTTGGCAACTAATGAAAAACTGTTTTTT
TRBV5-4	-	TRBJ2-5	-	CASSLGPVQETQYF	TGTGCCAGCAGCCTGGGACCGGTACAAGAGACCCAGTACTTC
TRBV27	many	TRBJ1-6	-	CASSTTAINSPLHF	TGTGCCAGCAGCACGACAGCGATTAATTCACCCCTCCACTTT
TRBV7-3	-	TRBJ2-7	-	CASSLQGTQSYEQYF	TGTGCCAGCAGCTTACAGGGGACACAGTCCTACGAGCAGTACTTC
TRBV5-1	few	TRBJ2-2	TRBD1	CASSPRTGSTGELFF	TGCGCCAGCAGCCCTAGGACAGGGAGCACCGGGGAGCTGTTTTTT
TRBV6-6	-	TRBJ2-7	-	CASSYTQPTDTEQYF	TGTGCCAGCAGTTACACTCAGCCAACTGACACAGAGCAGTACTTC
TRBV6-1	-	TRBJ1-1	-	CASSELRGTEAFF	TGTGCCAGCAGTGAATTACGGGGGACTGAAGCTTTCTTT
TRBV5-1	-	TRBJ2-5	TRBD1	CASSLGQGGEETQYF	TGCGCCAGCAGCTTGGGACAGGGGGGCGAAGAGACCCAGTACTTC
TRBV4-2	-	TRBJ2-7	-	CASSQSGQASSYEQYF	TGTGCCAGCAGCCAATCAGGGCAGGCTAGCTCCTACGAGCAGTACTTC
TRBV6-1	-	TRBJ1-4	TRBD1	CASKTGTGDEKLFF	TGTGCCAGCAAAACCGGGACAGGGGATGAAAAACTGTTTTTT